Sequencing of this TCR delta chain was carried out in a study of gamma delta lymphoproliferative disorders and STAT genes. The wider study: The LymphoTrack Dx TCRG Assay amplified gamma chains from at least 50 ng of genomic DNA. Study-wide points: Gamma repertoires grouped patients separately from controls; delta repertoires showed no separation. Most major patient clonotypes were shared with at least one healthy donor. Low-frequency NGS calls may be less specific, so public or private leukemic clones need confirmation.

Per the germline V gene, CDR1 is GEAIGNYY and CDR2 is EKD. V was cut by 3 bases and J by 0 bases, with 19 bases left in between. This CDR3 contains 17 residues. TCRdb re-identified clones in the multiplex PCR reads via CATT. The sample holds 1,200 or so delta-chain clones, about 1.3% seen once. Sequencing used genomic DNA taken from PBMCs of patients and controls. Note on this clone: The antigen remains undetermined.

Sequenced: blood. The gene calls are TRDV2 and TRDJ1, with D tentatively TRDD3 (5 bases). Because TCRdb records no J gene, it was assigned here through a match of the DNA to germline. This sequence was found in a human donor in good health. The CDR3 protein is CACDPVEGEGDTDKLIF. The CDR3, as DNA: TGTGCCTGTGACCCAGTCGAGGGAGAGGGGGACACCGATAAACTCATCTTT.